This TCR beta chain was captured in a study of regulatory T cells in long-lasting Graves disease. This clonotype was found once. The CDR3 runs 16 residues. Trimming shortened V by 5 bases and J by 6 bases, and 20 bases separated the two germline ends. Time point of the sample: persistent/refractory GD, antithyroid drugs over 5 years with positive TRAb. The TCR library was prepared using RNA isolated from PBMCs. Patients hailed from an endocrinology department in Xi'an, China. Through Arm-PCR of CDR3 regions and iRepertoire HTBI primers, TCR beta libraries were built. TCRdb redid the calling of the multiplex PCR reads with MiXCR, one entry per CDR3 protein. The sample lists over 450,000 distinct CDR3 sequences; 20% to 25% were seen once.

This TCR derives from a female donor with Graves disease. The rearrangement joins TRBV12-3 or TRBV12-4 to TRBJ1-5, with D possibly matching TRBD1 (6 bases). The sample was peripheral blood mononuclear cells (PBMCs), taken when the disease was refractory, from a patient treated with antithyroid drugs. The CDR3 DNA follows: TGTGCCAGCAGTGTCGGACGCGCAGGGGTCCGTCAGCCCCAGCATTTT. It translates to CASSVGRAGVRQPQHF.